The 19 T cell receptor beta chains in this list originate from one sample, sequenced in a study of T cell repertoires in cytomegalovirus infection. Their recognized antigens are unknown. TCRdb reprocessed the reads with MiXCR, giving one entry per CDR3 protein. The profile shows around 78,000 distinct CDR3 sequences, roughly 40% of them singletons. The sequenced sample was CD8+ T cells from cultured PBMCs, obtained from culture after CMV antigen stimulation. The origin of the receptors is a human donor in good health (CMV status not recorded). Some clones in this sample may be carry-over from other donors' samples.

The table lists this clonotype with many counts. V and J are TRBV7-2 and TRBJ1-2; 7 bases line up with TRBD1. The CDR3 is 15 amino acids. With V trimmed by 6 bases and J by 3 bases, 10 bases remained unmatched. CDR1 and CDR2 from the germline V gene are SGHTA and FQGNSA. The CDR3 nucleotides are TGTGCCAGCAGTCTTACAGGGGTGGAGGACTATGGCTACACCTTC. Translating it yields CASSLTGVEDYGYTF.

The table lists this clonotype with a few counts. V is TRBV28 and J is TRBJ2-7; D ambiguous. Trimming pared 2 bases from V and 2 bases from J, leaving 7 bases between. The CDR3 contains 13 residues. Germline CDR1 MDHEN, CDR2 SYDVKM. As DNA, the CDR3 is TGTGCCAGCAGTTTAAGCGATACCTACGAGCAGTACTTC. Translating it yields CASSLSDTYEQYF.

The chain employs TRBV19 and TRBJ1-5; 7 nucleotides line up with TRBD1. Germline CDR1 and CDR2: LNHDA and SQIVND (reference sequence). The J segment lost 5 bases and the V segment lost 3 bases, leaving 4 bases of the junction unmatched. CDR3 length: 14 residues. DNA of the CDR3: TGTGCCAGTAGTATTTGGACAGGCGATCAGCCCCAGCATTTT. It codes for CASSIWTGDQPQHF.

This clonotype was counted once. This chain connects TRBV7-6 to TRBJ2-3; D remains unclear. CDR3 length equals 13 residues. From germline, CDR1 is SGHVS and CDR2 FNYEAQ. V shed 4 bases and J shed 4 bases, with 9 bases lying between them. The CDR3 nucleotides are TGTGCCAGCAGCTCCCCCATGGCAGATACGCAGTATTTT. Protein sequence: CASSSPMADTQYF.

J is TRBJ2-2 and V is TRBV6-5, with unresolved D. This CDR3 is built from 20 residues. The germline CDR1 and CDR2 sequences are MNHEY and SVGAGI. Trimming shortened V by 0 bases and J by 7 bases, and 27 bases separated the two germline ends. The CDR3 loop is CASSYSTVSRPAQVGGELFF. DNA for the CDR3: TGTGCCAGCAGTTACTCGACCGTGAGCAGGCCAGCCCAAGTGGGCGGGGAGCTGTTTTTT.

The chain carries TRBV6-6 and TRBJ2-2; 8 nucleotides agree with TRBD1. The CDR3 runs 16 residues. Germline V gene sequence: CDR1 MNHNY, CDR2 SVGAGI (reference sequence). CDR3 coding DNA: TGTGCGTATTGGGACAGGACCATCTCGAACACCGGGGAGCTGTTTTTT. Its translation: CAYWDRTISNTGELFF.

The chain employs TRBV4-2 and TRBJ2-3, with TRBD2 matching 12 bases. Germline values: CDR1 LGHNA, CDR2 YNFKEQ. The V segment lost 1 base and the J segment 4 bases; nucleotides outside the gene matches: 3. This CDR3 is 16 amino acids long. The CDR3 protein is CASSQASGGAADTQYF. The CDR3 region has the DNA TGTGCCAGCAGCCAAGCTAGCGGGGGGGCGGCAGATACGCAGTATTTT.

The chain combines TRBV4-1 with TRBJ1-1; no clear D gene. V was cut by 5 bases and J by 4 bases, with 11 bases left in between. Germline values: CDR1 MGHRA, CDR2 YSYEKL. The length of the CDR3 is 13 residues. The CDR3 is CASSWVDSTEAFF. The CDR3 nucleotides read TGCGCCAGCAGCTGGGTTGATAGCACTGAAGCTTTCTTT.

This clonotype was counted a single time. This rearrangement joins TRBV13 to TRBJ1-5; D not resolved. Germline assignment: CDR1 PRHDT and CDR2 FYEKMQ (reference sequence). This CDR3 has 14 residues. Deletions cut 5 bases from V and 10 bases from J, with 18 bases between. CDR3 sequence (DNA): TGTGCCAGCAGCCGAGCCGGGAGCGCTAATCCCCAGCATTTT. Translated: CASSRAGSANPQHF.

This sequence joins TRBV27 and TRBJ2-2; D gene ambiguous. Germline CDR1 reads MNHEY; CDR2 reads SMNVEV (reference sequence). Trimming shortened V by 5 bases and J by 2 bases, and 3 bases separated the two germline ends. This CDR3 contains 12 residues. This CDR3 is CASSGNTGELFF. The CDR3 DNA follows: TGTGCCAGCAGTGGAAACACCGGGGAGCTGTTTTTT.

This clonotype was picked up a small number of times. CDR3 region: CASSPGENEQFF. CDR3 coding DNA: TGTGCCAGCAGCCCGGGGGAGAATGAGCAGTTCTTC. The V call is TRBV5-6, the J call TRBJ2-1, with a weak D call TRBD2 (6 bases). CDR1 is SGHDT, CDR2 YYEEEE, per germline. Trimming cost V 4 bases and J 7 bases, with 9 bases left between them. There are 12 residues in the CDR3.

In its sample, this clonotype was seen a few times. The V gene is TRBV7-3, the J gene TRBJ1-1; maybe TRBD1 (6 bases). Trimming cost V 3 bases and J 1 base, with 6 bases left between them. Germline V gives CDR1 SGHTA, CDR2 FQGTGA. The CDR3 extends over 13 amino acids. CDR3 loop: CASSLDRNTEAFF. The CDR3 region has the DNA TGTGCCAGCAGCTTGGACAGGAACACTGAAGCTTTCTTT.

This clonotype was seen only a few times. The chain joins TRBV20-1 to TRBJ2-1; 8 bases are a match to TRBD1. J lost 0 bases, V lost 3 bases, and 10 bases had no gene match. The CDR3 has 17 amino acids. CDR1 and CDR2 (germline): DFQATT, SNEGSKA (reference sequence). CDR3 region: CSARDRDLMSSYNEQFF. Written as DNA, the CDR3 is TGCAGTGCTAGGGACAGGGACCTGATGAGCTCCTACAATGAGCAGTTCTTC.

In this sample, this clonotype turned up a few times. The rearrangement joins TRBV7-8 to TRBJ2-2; 10 bases align to TRBD2. J lost 7 bases, V lost 4 bases, and 9 bases had no gene match. The CDR3 sequence is 16 residues long. Germline CDR1 and CDR2: SGHVS and FQNEAQ. The DNA of the CDR3 is TGTGCCAGCAGCTCCCCCGGGACTAGCGCCTACGGGGAGCTGTTTTTT. This translates into CASSSPGTSAYGELFF.

The chain is built from TRBV7-6 and TRBJ2-3; 9 positions match TRBD2. The CDR3 loop spans 16 amino acids. Germline-derived CDR1 and CDR2 are SGHVS and FNYEAQ. The ends lost 8 bases at V and 4 bases at J; junction bases unmatched: 13. As DNA, the CDR3 is TGTGCCAGCGAAATTAACCCTAGCGGGGACCCAGATACGCAGTATTTT. Its protein is CASEINPSGDPDTQYF.

The chain combines TRBV6-5 with TRBJ2-7; TRBD1 is a possible D gene (7 bases). This CDR3 is 16 amino acids long. Germline V lookup: CDR1 MNHEY, CDR2 SVGAGI. The V end lost 5 bases, the J end lost 4 bases, and 21 bases lay between the germline ends. CDR3 nucleotides: TGTGCCAGCAGTCTGACAGGGAGGACTTTTTTTTACGAGCAGTACTTC. It is translated as CASSLTGRTFFYEQYF.

The sample holds a few counts of this clonotype. The chain recombines TRBV7-2 with TRBJ1-2; D uncertain. The CDR3 is made up of 13 amino acids. CDR1 and CDR2 (germline): SGHTA, FQGNSA. V was pared by 4 bases and J by 7 bases, with 13 bases between. The CDR3, as DNA: TGTGCCAGCAGCTACATTTCGGGTCTTGGCTACACCTTC. Its protein product is CASSYISGLGYTF.

This sequence joins TRBV7-6 and TRBJ2-3; TRBD2 agrees at 7 bases. The ends lost 2 bases at V and 4 bases at J; junction bases unmatched: 12. This CDR3 spans 17 amino acids. Germline V gives CDR1 SGHVS, CDR2 FNYEAQ. The CDR3 here is CASSLIWGGGGADTQYF. CDR3 DNA: TGTGCCAGCAGCTTAATTTGGGGGGGGGGAGGAGCAGATACGCAGTATTTT.

This clonotype came up many times. The J gene is TRBJ2-3, the V gene TRBV7-2; unclear D gene. The CDR3 totals 14 residues. V lost 8 bases and J lost 2, with 14 bases in between. The V gene's germline CDR1 is SGHTA and CDR2 FQGNSA. The CDR3 DNA reads as TGTGCCAGCCGTTACGGCGGACCCACAGATACGCAGTATTTT. Its translation: CASRYGGPTDTQYF.